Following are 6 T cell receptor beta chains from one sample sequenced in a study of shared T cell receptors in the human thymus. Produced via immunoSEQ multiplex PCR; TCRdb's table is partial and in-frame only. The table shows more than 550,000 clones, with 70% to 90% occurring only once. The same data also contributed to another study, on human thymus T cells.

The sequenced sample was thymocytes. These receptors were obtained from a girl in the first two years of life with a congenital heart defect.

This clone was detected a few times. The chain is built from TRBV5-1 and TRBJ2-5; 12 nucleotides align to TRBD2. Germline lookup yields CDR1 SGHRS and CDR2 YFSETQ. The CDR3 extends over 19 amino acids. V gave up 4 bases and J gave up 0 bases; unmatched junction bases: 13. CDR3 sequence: CASSRQKLAGGPYQETQYF. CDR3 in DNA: TGCGCCAGCAGCCGCCAAAAGCTAGCGGGGGGGCCGTACCAAGAGACCCAGTACTTC.

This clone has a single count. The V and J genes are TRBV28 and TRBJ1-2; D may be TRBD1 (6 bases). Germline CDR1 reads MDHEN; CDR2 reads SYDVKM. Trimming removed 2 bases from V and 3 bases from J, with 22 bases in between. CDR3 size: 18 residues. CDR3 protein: CASSLIFGKPDRYYGYTF. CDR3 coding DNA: TGTGCCAGCAGTTTAATTTTCGGGAAACCGGACAGATACTATGGCTACACCTTC.

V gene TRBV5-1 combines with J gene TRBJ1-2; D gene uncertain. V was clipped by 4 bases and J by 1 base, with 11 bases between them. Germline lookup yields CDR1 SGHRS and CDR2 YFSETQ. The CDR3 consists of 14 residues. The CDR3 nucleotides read TGCGCCAGCAGCGGACTCCAGAATAACTATGGCTACACCTTC. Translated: CASSGLQNNYGYTF.

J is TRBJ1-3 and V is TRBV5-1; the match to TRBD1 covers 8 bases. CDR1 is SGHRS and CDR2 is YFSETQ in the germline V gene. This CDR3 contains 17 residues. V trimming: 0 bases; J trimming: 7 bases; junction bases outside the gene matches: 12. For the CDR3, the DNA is TGCGCCAGCAGCTTGGGGGGTTCCGGGACAGGAGGGAACACCATATATTTT. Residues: CASSLGGSGTGGNTIYF.

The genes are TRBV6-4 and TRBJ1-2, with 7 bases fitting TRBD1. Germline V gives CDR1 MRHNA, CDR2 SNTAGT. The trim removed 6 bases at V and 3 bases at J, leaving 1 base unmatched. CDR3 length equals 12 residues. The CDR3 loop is CASRGTDYGYTF. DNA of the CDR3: TGTGCCAGCAGGGGGACAGACTATGGCTACACCTTC.

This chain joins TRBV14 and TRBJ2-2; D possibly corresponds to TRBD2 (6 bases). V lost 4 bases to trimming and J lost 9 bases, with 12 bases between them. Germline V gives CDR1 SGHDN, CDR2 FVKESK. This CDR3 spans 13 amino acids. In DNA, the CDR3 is TGTGCCAGCAGCCTGGGACTTCCGAGGGAGCTGTTTTTT. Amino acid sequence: CASSLGLPRELFF.